These 2 T cell receptor beta chains were all obtained from the same sample, sequenced in a study of blood T cell repertoires in COVID-19. Method: immunoSEQ multiplex PCR; TCRdb's copy keeps in-frame clones and lacks some. Of fewer than 150,000 clones in the sample, around 81% were seen once. The sample was peripheral blood. Source of these receptors: a human donor in a cohort sampled during active COVID-19.

V and J are TRBV4-2 and TRBJ1-1; D call uncertain. V shed 0 bases and J shed 0 bases, with 8 bases lying between them. The CDR3 loop spans 15 amino acids. Germline values: CDR1 LGHNA, CDR2 YNFKEQ. The CDR3 loop is CASSQDSGMNTEAFF. CDR3 sequence (DNA): TGTGCCAGCAGCCAAGACTCCGGGATGAACACTGAAGCTTTCTTT.

V usage is TRBV28 and J usage is TRBJ2-7; unclear D gene. This CDR3 has 13 amino acids. Per germline, CDR1 MDHEN and CDR2 SYDVKM. Between the trimmed V and J ends, which lost 3 bases and 2 bases, there was a span of 8 bases. CDR3 region: CASSLSSPYEQYF. The CDR3 region has the DNA TGTGCCAGCAGTTTGAGCTCCCCCTACGAGCAGTACTTC.